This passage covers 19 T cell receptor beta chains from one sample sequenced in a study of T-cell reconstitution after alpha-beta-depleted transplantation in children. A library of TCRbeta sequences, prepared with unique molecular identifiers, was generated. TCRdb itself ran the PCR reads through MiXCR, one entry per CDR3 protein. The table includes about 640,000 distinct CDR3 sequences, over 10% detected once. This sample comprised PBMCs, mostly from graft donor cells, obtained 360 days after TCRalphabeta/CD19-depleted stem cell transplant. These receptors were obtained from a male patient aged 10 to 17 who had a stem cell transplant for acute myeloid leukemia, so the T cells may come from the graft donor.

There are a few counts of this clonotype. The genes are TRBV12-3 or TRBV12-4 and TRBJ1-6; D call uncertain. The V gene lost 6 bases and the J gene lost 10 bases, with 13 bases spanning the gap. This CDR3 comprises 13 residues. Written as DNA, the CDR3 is TGTGCCAGCAGGCCAGCGGGAGGATCACCCCTCCACTTT. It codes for CASRPAGGSPLHF.

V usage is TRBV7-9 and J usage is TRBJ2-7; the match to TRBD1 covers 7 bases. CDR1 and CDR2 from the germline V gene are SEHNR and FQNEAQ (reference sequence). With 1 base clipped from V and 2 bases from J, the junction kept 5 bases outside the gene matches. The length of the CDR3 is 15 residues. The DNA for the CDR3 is TGTGCCAGCAGCTTAGATGGGGACAGCACCTACGAGCAGTACTTC. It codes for CASSLDGDSTYEQYF.

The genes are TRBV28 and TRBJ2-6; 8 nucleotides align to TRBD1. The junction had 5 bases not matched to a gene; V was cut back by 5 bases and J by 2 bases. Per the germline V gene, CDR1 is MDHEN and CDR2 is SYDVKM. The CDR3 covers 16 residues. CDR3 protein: CASSPHRGTGANVLTF. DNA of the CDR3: TGTGCCAGCAGTCCCCACAGGGGGACTGGGGCCAACGTCCTGACTTTC.

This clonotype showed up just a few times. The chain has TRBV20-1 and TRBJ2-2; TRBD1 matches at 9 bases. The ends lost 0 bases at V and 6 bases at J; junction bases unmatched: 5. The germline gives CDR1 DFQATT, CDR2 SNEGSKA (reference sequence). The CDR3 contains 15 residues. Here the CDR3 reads CSARDKGQGSGELFF. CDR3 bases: TGCAGTGCTAGAGATAAGGGACAGGGTTCCGGGGAGCTGTTTTTT.

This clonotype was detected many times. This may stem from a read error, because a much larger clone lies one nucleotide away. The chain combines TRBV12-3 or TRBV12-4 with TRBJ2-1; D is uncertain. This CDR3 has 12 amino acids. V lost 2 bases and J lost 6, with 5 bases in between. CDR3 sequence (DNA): TGTGCCAGCAGTTTATGGGGCAATGAGCAGTTCTTC. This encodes CASSLWGNEQFF.

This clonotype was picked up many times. The DNA of the CDR3 is TGCAGTGCTGAGCCTTGGACAGGGGGTGAGCAGTTCTTC. It translates to CSAEPWTGGEQFF. This rearrangement joins TRBV20-1 to TRBJ2-1; 10 bases are shared with TRBD1. This CDR3 is built from 13 residues. The germline V gene has CDR1 DFQATT and CDR2 SNEGSKA (reference sequence). Trimming removed 5 bases from V and 9 bases from J; junction bases left unmatched: 7.

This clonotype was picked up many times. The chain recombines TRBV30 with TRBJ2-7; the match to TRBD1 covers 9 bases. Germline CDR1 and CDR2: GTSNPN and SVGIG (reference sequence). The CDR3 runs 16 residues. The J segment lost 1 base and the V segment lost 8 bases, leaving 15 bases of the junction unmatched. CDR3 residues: CAGKSSPDRGSYEQYF. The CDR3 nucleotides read TGTGCCGGGAAATCTTCACCGGACAGGGGTTCCTACGAGCAGTACTTC.

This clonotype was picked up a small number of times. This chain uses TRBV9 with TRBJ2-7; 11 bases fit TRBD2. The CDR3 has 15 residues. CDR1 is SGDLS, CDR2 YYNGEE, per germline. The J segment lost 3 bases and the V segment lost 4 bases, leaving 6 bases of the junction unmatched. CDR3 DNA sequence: TGTGCCAGCAGCAAACTAGCGGGAGCAATCTACGAGCAGTACTTC. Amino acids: CASSKLAGAIYEQYF.

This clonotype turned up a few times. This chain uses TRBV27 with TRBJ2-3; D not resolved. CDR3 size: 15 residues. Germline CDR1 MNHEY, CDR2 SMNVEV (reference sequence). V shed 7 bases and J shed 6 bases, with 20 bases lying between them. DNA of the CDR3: TGTGCCAGCACCCCCCGATGGGCAATCTGGGATACGCAGTATTTT. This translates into CASTPRWAIWDTQYF.

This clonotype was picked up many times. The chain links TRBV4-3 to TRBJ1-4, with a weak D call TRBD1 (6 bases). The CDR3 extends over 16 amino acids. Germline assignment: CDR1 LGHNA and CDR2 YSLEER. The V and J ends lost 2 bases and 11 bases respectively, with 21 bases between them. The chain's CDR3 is CASSQQRTVPGGKLFF. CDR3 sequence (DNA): TGCGCCAGCAGCCAACAGAGGACAGTACCGGGAGGGAAACTGTTTTTT.

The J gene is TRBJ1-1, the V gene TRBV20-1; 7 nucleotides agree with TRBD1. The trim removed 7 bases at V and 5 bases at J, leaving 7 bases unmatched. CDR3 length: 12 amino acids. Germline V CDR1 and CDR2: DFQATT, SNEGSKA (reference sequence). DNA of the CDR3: TGCAGTGGTAACAGGGGACAAACTGAAGCTTTCTTT. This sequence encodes CSGNRGQTEAFF.

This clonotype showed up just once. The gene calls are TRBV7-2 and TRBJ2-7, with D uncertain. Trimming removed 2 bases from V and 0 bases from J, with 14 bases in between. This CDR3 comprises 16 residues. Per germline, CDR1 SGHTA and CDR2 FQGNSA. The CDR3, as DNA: TGTGCCAGCAGCTTACCGGGTCTACCAAGCTCCTACGAGCAGTACTTC. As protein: CASSLPGLPSSYEQYF.

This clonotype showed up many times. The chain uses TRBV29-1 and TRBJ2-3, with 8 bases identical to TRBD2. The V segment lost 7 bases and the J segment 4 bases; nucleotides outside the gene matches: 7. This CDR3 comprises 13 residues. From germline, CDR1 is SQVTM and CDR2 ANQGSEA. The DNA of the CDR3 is TGCAGCGCACTAGCGGCCACTCCAGATACGCAGTATTTT. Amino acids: CSALAATPDTQYF.

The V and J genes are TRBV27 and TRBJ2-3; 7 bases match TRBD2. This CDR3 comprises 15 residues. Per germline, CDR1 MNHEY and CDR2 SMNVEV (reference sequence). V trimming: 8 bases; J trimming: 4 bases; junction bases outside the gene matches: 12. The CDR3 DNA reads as TGTGCCAGCCAGTGGCGGGAGTGGGCCTCAGATACGCAGTATTTT. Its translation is CASQWREWASDTQYF.

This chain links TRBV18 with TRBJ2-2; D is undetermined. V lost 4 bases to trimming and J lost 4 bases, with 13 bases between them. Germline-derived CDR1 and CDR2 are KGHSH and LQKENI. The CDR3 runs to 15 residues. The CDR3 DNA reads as TGTGCCAGCTCACGGCAGGACCTGGGCACCGGGGAGCTGTTTTTT. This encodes CASSRQDLGTGELFF. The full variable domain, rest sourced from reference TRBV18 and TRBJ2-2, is NAGVMQNPRHLVRRRGQEARLRCSPMKGHSHVYWYRQLPEEGLKFMVYLQKENIIDESGMPKERFSAEFPKEGPSILRIQQVVRGDSAAYFCASSRQDLGTGELFFGEGSRLTVL.

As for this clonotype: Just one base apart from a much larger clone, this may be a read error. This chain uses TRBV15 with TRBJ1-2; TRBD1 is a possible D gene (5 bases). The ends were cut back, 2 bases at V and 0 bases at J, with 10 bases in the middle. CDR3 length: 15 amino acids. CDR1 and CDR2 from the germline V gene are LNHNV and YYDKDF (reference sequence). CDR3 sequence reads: CATSRTRGSNYGYTF. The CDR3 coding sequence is TGTGCCACCAGCAGAACAAGGGGCTCTAACTATGGCTACACCTTC.

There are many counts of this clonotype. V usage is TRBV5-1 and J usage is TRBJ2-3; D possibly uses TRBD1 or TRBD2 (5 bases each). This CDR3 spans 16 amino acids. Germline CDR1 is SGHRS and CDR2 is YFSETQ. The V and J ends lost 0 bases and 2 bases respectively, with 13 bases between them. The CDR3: CASSLGGTDITDTQYF. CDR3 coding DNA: TGCGCCAGCAGCTTGGGTGGGACGGATATCACAGATACGCAGTATTTT. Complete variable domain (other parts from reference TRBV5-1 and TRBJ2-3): KAGVTQTPRYLIKTRGQQVTLSCSPISGHRSVSWYQQTPGQGLQFLFEYFSETQRNKGNFPGRFSGRQFSNSRSEMNVSTLELGDSALYLCASSLGGTDITDTQYFGPGTRLTVL.

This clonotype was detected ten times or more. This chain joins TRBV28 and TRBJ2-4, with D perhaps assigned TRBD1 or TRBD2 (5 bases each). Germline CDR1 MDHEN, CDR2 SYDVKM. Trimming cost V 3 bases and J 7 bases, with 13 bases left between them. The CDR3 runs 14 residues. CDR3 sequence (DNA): TGTGCCAGCAGTTTGAGGGGAATTAGGAACATTCAGTACTTC. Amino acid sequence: CASSLRGIRNIQYF.

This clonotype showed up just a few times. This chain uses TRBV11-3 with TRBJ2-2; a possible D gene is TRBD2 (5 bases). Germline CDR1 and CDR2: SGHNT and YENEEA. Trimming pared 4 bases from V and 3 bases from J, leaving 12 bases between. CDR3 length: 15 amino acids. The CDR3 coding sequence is TGTGCCAGCAGCTCCCATCTAGCACACACCGGGGAGCTGTTTTTT. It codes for CASSSHLAHTGELFF.